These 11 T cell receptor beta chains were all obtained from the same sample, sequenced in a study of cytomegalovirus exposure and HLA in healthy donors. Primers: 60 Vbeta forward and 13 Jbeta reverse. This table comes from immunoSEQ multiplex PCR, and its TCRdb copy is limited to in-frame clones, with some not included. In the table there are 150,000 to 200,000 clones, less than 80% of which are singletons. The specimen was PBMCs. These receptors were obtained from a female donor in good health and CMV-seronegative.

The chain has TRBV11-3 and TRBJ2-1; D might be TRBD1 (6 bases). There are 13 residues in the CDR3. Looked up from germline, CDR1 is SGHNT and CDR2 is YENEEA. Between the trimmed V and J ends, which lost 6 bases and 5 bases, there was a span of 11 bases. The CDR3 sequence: CASSWTVDNEQFF. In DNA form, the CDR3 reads TGTGCCAGCAGTTGGACAGTTGACAATGAGCAGTTCTTC.

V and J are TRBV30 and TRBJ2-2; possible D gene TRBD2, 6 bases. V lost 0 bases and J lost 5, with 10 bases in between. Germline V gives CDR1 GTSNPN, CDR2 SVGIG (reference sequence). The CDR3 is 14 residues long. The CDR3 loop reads CAWSVLGGTGELFF. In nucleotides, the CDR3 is TGTGCCTGGAGTGTACTGGGGGGAACCGGGGAGCTGTTTTTT.

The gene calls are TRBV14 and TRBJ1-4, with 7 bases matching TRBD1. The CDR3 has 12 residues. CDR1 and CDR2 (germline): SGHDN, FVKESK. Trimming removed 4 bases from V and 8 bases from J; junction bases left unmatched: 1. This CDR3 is CASSRTGEKLFF. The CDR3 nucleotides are TGTGCCAGCAGCCGGACAGGCGAAAAACTGTTTTTT.

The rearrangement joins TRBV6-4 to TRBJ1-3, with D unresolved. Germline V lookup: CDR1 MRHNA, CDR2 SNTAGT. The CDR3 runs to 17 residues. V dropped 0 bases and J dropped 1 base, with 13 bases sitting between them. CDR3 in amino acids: CASSDSGGGPSGNTIYF. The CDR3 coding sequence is TGTGCCAGCAGTGACTCGGGCGGAGGGCCGTCTGGAAACACCATATATTTT.

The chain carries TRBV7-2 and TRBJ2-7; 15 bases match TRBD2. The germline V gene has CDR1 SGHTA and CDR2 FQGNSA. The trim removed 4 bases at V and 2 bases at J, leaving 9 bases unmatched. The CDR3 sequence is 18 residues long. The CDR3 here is CASSSWGTSGGRAYEQYF. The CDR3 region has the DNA TGTGCCAGCAGCTCCTGGGGGACTAGCGGGGGGCGGGCCTACGAGCAGTACTTC.

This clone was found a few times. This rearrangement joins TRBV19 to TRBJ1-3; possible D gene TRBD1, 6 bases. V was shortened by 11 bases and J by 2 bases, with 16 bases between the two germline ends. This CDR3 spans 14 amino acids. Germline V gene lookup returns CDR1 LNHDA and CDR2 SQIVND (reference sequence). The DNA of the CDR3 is TGTGCCTCCCAGAGGGGGGGCACTGGAAACACCATATATTTT. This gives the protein CASQRGGTGNTIYF.

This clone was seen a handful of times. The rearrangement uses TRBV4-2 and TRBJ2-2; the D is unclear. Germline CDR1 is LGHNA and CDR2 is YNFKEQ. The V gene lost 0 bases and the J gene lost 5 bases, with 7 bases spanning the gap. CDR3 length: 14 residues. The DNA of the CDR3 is TGTGCCAGCAGCCAAGACTTCACAACCGGGGAGCTGTTTTTT. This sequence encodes CASSQDFTTGELFF.

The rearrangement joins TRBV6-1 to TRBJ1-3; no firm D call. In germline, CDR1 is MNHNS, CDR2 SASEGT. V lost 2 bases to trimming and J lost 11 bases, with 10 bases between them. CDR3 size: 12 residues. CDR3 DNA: TGTGCCAGCAGTGAATTCAGGTCTGCCATATATTTT. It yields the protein CASSEFRSAIYF.

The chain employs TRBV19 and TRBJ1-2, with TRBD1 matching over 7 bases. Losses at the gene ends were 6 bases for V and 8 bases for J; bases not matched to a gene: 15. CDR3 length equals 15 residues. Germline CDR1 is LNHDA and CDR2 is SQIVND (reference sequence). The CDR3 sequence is CASSLPGGSFWGYTF. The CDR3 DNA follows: TGTGCCAGTAGCTTGCCAGGGGGGTCATTCTGGGGCTACACCTTC.

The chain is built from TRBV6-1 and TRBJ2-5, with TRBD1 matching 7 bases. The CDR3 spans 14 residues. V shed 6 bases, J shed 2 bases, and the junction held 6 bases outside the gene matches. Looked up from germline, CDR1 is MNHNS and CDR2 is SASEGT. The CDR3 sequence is CASRVGTAQETQYF. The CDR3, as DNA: TGTGCCAGCAGAGTAGGGACAGCTCAAGAGACCCAGTACTTC.

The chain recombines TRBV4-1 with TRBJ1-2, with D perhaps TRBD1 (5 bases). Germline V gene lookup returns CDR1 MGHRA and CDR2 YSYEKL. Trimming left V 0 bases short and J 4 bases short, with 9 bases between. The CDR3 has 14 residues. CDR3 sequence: CASSQEMGGYGYTF. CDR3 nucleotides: TGCGCCAGCAGCCAAGAGATGGGGGGCTATGGCTACACCTTC.